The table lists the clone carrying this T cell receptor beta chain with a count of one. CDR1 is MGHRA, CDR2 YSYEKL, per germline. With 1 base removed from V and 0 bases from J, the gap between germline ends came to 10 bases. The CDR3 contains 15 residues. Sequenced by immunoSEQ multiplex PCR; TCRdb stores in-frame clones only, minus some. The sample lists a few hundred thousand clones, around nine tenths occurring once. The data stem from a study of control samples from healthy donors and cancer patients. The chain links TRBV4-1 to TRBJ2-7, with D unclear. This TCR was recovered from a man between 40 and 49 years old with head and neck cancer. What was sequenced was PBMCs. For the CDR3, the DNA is TGCGCCAGCAGCCAAGCGGCGGCAGCCTCCTACGAGCAGTACTTC. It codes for CASSQAAAASYEQYF.